The 29 T cell receptor beta chains below were found in one sample sequenced in a study of blood T cell repertoires in COVID-19. Generated by immunoSEQ multiplex PCR, the TCRdb table keeps only in-frame clones and is missing some. The data hold about 70,000 clones, with under 85% observed a single time. The sequencing input was peripheral blood. All receptors derive from a human donor in a cohort sampled during active COVID-19.

The chain joins TRBV7-3 to TRBJ2-1; 7 nucleotides agree with TRBD2. Looked up from germline, CDR1 is SGHTA and CDR2 is FQGTGA. The length of the CDR3 is 13 residues. V trimming: 0 bases; J trimming: 7 bases; junction bases outside the gene matches: 0. CDR3: CASSLTGLNEQFF. The CDR3 region has the DNA TGTGCCAGCAGCTTAACGGGACTAAATGAGCAGTTCTTC.

This clone has a single count. The chain has TRBV6-1 and TRBJ1-2; a possible D gene is TRBD1 (5 bases). CDR3 length: 15 residues. V was pared by 3 bases and J by 5 bases, with 16 bases between. Germline CDR1 reads MNHNS; CDR2 reads SASEGT. This chain's CDR3 is CASSDSRGVGYGYTF. In nucleotides, the CDR3 is TGTGCCAGCAGTGATAGCCGGGGGGTAGGGTATGGCTACACCTTC.

The rearrangement uses TRBV3-1 (or the pseudogene TRBV3-2) and TRBJ2-5, with TRBD1 matching over 7 bases. V gave up 4 bases and J gave up 5 bases; unmatched junction bases: 10. The length of the CDR3 is 15 residues. CDR1 and CDR2 from the germline V gene are LGHDT and YNNKEL (reference sequence). CDR3 residues: CASSRTGTQGETQYF. In DNA form, the CDR3 reads TGTGCCAGCAGCCGCACGGGGACACAGGGGGAGACCCAGTACTTC.

CDR3 sequence reads: CASSQQDRVQETQYF. In DNA form, the CDR3 reads TGCGCCAGCAGCCAGCAAGACAGGGTCCAAGAGACCCAGTACTTC. V usage is TRBV4-3 and J usage is TRBJ2-5; 7 nucleotides match TRBD1. In germline, CDR1 is LGHNA, CDR2 YSLEER. With V trimmed by 3 bases and J by 1 base, 5 bases remained unmatched. This CDR3 has 15 residues.

This clone was seen more than once but under ten times. V is TRBV19 and J is TRBJ1-6; D ambiguous. Germline V gives CDR1 LNHDA, CDR2 SQIVND (reference sequence). The CDR3 totals 14 residues. The ends were cut back, 4 bases at V and 9 bases at J, with 13 bases in the middle. The CDR3 region has the DNA TGTGCCAGTAGTAGCCGGGGAGGAGTTTCACCCCTCCACTTT. Translated, it gives CASSSRGGVSPLHF.

V gene TRBV5-1 combines with J gene TRBJ1-1, with D perhaps matching TRBD1 (5 bases). V was clipped by 3 bases and J by 2 bases, with 8 bases between them. The germline V gene has CDR1 SGHRS and CDR2 YFSETQ. There are 13 residues in the CDR3. The CDR3 bases are TGCGCCAGCAGCTCCGACAGTAACACTGAAGCTTTCTTT. It is translated as CASSSDSNTEAFF.

The chain carries TRBV6-6 and TRBJ2-7, with unresolved D. This CDR3 is built from 14 residues. V was cut by 0 bases and J by 7 bases, with 13 bases left in between. Germline values: CDR1 MNHNY, CDR2 SVGAGI (reference sequence). CDR3 DNA sequence: TGTGCCAGCAGTTACTCACGGCCTATCGGGGAGCAGTACTTC. This gives the protein CASSYSRPIGEQYF.

The chain couples TRBV4-1 to TRBJ1-4; D remains unclear. The CDR3 has 14 amino acids. Germline V gene data show CDR1 as MGHRA and CDR2 as YSYEKL. Trimming took off 4 bases at V and 8 bases at J, with 14 bases between the two ends. CDR3 coding DNA: TGCGCCAGCAGCCTCCGGGAACTAGGAGAAAAACTGTTTTTT. Protein: CASSLRELGEKLFF.

The chain uses TRBV28 and TRBJ1-5; D unclear. This CDR3 is built from 16 residues. The V gene's germline CDR1 is MDHEN and CDR2 SYDVKM. V was clipped by 4 bases and J by 0 bases, with 13 bases between them. CDR3 sequence reads: CASSSPRAFSNQPQHF. The CDR3 coding sequence is TGTGCCAGCAGTTCCCCGAGGGCCTTTAGCAATCAGCCCCAGCATTTT.

This chain uses TRBV2 with TRBJ2-3; D is perhaps TRBD1 (5 bases). Germline CDR1 and CDR2: SNHLY and FYNNEI. The CDR3 has 12 residues. Trimming removed 1 base from V and 8 bases from J, with 7 bases in between. The CDR3, as DNA: TGTGCCAGCAGTGAAGTTGGGGCTACGCAGTATTTT. Translating it yields CASSEVGATQYF.

The chain joins TRBV28 to TRBJ2-7, with D tentatively TRBD2 (5 bases). The V and J ends lost 4 bases and 0 bases respectively, with 7 bases between them. Per the germline V gene, CDR1 is MDHEN and CDR2 is SYDVKM. CDR3 length equals 13 residues. CDR3: CASSSGNSYEQYF. DNA for the CDR3: TGTGCCAGCAGTTCCGGGAACTCCTACGAGCAGTACTTC.

The chain employs TRBV5-1 and TRBJ2-3, with 10 bases matching TRBD2. Germline loops: CDR1 SGHRS, CDR2 YFSETQ. The CDR3 spans 19 residues. The ends lost 0 bases at V and 2 bases at J; junction bases unmatched: 12. The CDR3 loop is CASSLVSSGGARSTDTQYF. In DNA, the CDR3 is TGCGCCAGCAGCTTGGTTTCTAGCGGGGGAGCCAGATCCACAGATACGCAGTATTTT.

This rearrangement joins TRBV7-9 to TRBJ1-4; D not resolved. The germline V gene has CDR1 SEHNR and CDR2 FQNEAQ (reference sequence). V dropped 4 bases and J dropped 0 bases, with 6 bases sitting between them. The CDR3 is 14 residues long. This CDR3 reads CASSSRATNEKLFF. The CDR3 coding sequence is TGTGCCAGCAGCTCTAGAGCAACTAATGAAAAACTGTTTTTT.

V is TRBV15 and J is TRBJ1-1, with a weak D call TRBD1 (5 bases). Trimming shortened V by 1 base and J by 8 bases, and 8 bases separated the two germline ends. Looked up from germline, CDR1 is LNHNV and CDR2 is YYDKDF (reference sequence). This CDR3 comprises 12 residues. CDR3 residues: CATSRVRGEAFF. The CDR3 DNA is TGTGCCACCAGCAGAGTTCGGGGGGAAGCTTTCTTT.

The chain has TRBV27 and TRBJ1-5; D is unresolved. The CDR3 length is 12 residues. Germline V gene data show CDR1 as MNHEY and CDR2 as SMNVEV (reference sequence). V lost 8 bases to trimming and J lost 4 bases, with 9 bases between them. The CDR3 here is CASRRGNQPQHF. CDR3 DNA: TGTGCCAGCCGTCGGGGAAATCAGCCCCAGCATTTT.

V gene TRBV28 combines with J gene TRBJ1-5; 9 bases line up with TRBD1. The germline V gene has CDR1 MDHEN and CDR2 SYDVKM. V was pared by 6 bases and J by 5 bases, with 5 bases of the junction left unmatched. The CDR3 is 14 amino acids. CDR3 nucleotides: TGTGCCAGCAGCAGGACAGGGGATGATCAGCCCCAGCATTTT. This encodes CASSRTGDDQPQHF.

This clone was counted a single time. The J gene is TRBJ1-2, the V gene TRBV6-2 or TRBV6-3; D unclear. Germline CDR1 and CDR2: MNHEY and SVGEGT. V was clipped by 0 bases and J by 2 bases, with 7 bases between them. The length of the CDR3 is 14 residues. Here the CDR3 reads CASSYSGRNYGYTF. The CDR3 coding sequence is TGTGCCAGCAGTTACTCGGGCAGGAACTATGGCTACACCTTC.

This clone was recorded only once. The chain combines TRBV4-1 with TRBJ1-1; 7 bases agree with TRBD1. Germline V gene sequence: CDR1 MGHRA, CDR2 YSYEKL. Trimming at V came to 5 bases and at J to 4 bases, leaving 7 bases not matched to a gene. This CDR3 contains 14 residues. The CDR3: CASSNLQGGTEAFF. In DNA form, the CDR3 reads TGCGCCAGCAGCAACCTTCAGGGGGGCACTGAAGCTTTCTTT.

The chain employs TRBV5-1 and TRBJ2-5, with a weak D call TRBD1 (5 bases). CDR1 and CDR2 from the germline V gene are SGHRS and YFSETQ. The V end lost 0 bases, the J end lost 5 bases, and 11 bases lay between the germline ends. The CDR3 length is 14 residues. The CDR3 spells CASSLERQGETQYF. The CDR3 DNA follows: TGCGCCAGCAGCTTGGAACGGCAGGGTGAGACCCAGTACTTC.

This clone has a handful of counts. The gene calls are TRBV5-5 and TRBJ1-6; the match to TRBD1 covers 8 bases. The length of the CDR3 is 17 residues. CDR1 is SGHKS, CDR2 YYEKEE, per germline (reference sequence). Unmatched junction bases numbered 10, after V lost 3 bases and J lost 5 bases. The CDR3 nucleotides are TGTGCCAGCAGCTCAACAGGGGGTAAATGGAATAATTCACCCCTCCACTTT. Its translation: CASSSTGGKWNNSPLHF.

The chain joins TRBV5-1 to TRBJ2-2; TRBD2 agrees at 13 bases. This CDR3 has 16 amino acids. V was clipped by 4 bases and J by 4 bases; unmatched bases: 4. Germline CDR1 SGHRS, CDR2 YFSETQ. CDR3 residues: CASSRTSGGGTGELFF. DNA of the CDR3: TGCGCCAGCAGCCGGACTAGCGGGGGCGGCACCGGGGAGCTGTTTTTT.

The chain couples TRBV2 to TRBJ1-3, with no clear D. The CDR3 is 12 residues long. CDR1 and CDR2 from the germline V gene are SNHLY and FYNNEI. The V and J ends lost 6 bases and 4 bases respectively, with 7 bases between them. The CDR3 spells CASSVAGNTIYF. The CDR3 bases are TGTGCCAGCAGCGTAGCAGGAAACACCATATATTTT.

The chain employs TRBV30 and TRBJ1-1; 8 bases line up with TRBD1. This CDR3 is built from 12 residues. Germline CDR1 is GTSNPN and CDR2 is SVGIG (reference sequence). J gave up 4 bases and V 8 bases, and 6 bases lay outside the gene matches. The chain's CDR3 is CAGQGSGTEAFF. The CDR3 bases are TGTGCCGGACAGGGATCTGGCACTGAAGCTTTCTTT.

This clone was detected once. The V gene is TRBV2, the J gene TRBJ2-7, with D possibly TRBD2 on 7 matching bases. Germline CDR1 SNHLY, CDR2 FYNNEI. The CDR3 extends over 14 amino acids. The V end was cut by 6 bases, the J end by 5 bases, with 17 bases between. The CDR3 reads CASRNLRGAHEQYF. CDR3 bases: TGTGCCAGCAGGAACCTCCGGGGGGCCCACGAGCAGTACTTC.

The rearrangement links TRBV2 to TRBJ1-2; possibly TRBD1 for D (5 bases). The CDR3 totals 11 residues. Germline-derived CDR1 and CDR2 are SNHLY and FYNNEI. Trimming took 4 bases from V and 7 from J, leaving 7 bases between them. The CDR3 loop reads CASSAGVGYTF. CDR3 DNA sequence: TGTGCCAGCAGTGCGGGGGTTGGCTACACCTTC. Full variable domain (outside the CDR3, taken from reference TRBV2 and TRBJ1-2): EPEVTQTPSHQVTQMGQEVILRCVPISNHLYFYWYRQILGQKVEFLVSFYNNEISEKSEIFDDQFSVERPDGSNFTLKIRSTKLEDSAMYFCASSAGVGYTFGSGTRLTVV.

This clone occurred once. The CDR3 is CASSQGEGVGSDEQYF. DNA for the CDR3: TGCGCCAGCAGCCAAGGAGAGGGGGTAGGGTCTGACGAGCAGTACTTC. The chain recombines TRBV4-3 with TRBJ2-7, with D maybe TRBD1 (6 bases). V lost 1 base, J lost 5 bases, and 18 bases lay in between. Per the germline V gene, CDR1 is LGHNA and CDR2 is YSLEER. The CDR3 totals 16 residues.

The chain combines TRBV29-1 with TRBJ1-2; 7 nucleotides align to TRBD1. In germline, CDR1 is SQVTM, CDR2 ANQGSEA. V was pared by 4 bases and J by 8 bases, with 10 bases of the junction left unmatched. CDR3 length equals 13 residues. The CDR3 DNA reads as TGCAGCGTTGTGGGACAGACGGTCGTAGGCTACACCTTC. This codes for CSVVGQTVVGYTF.

The V and J genes are TRBV11-2 and TRBJ2-1; 8 nucleotides align to TRBD1. This CDR3 has 15 amino acids. J lost 4 bases, V lost 4 bases, and 6 bases had no gene match. Germline V gives CDR1 SGHAT, CDR2 FQNNGV. The CDR3 protein is CASSSDRAGYNEQFF. Here the CDR3 DNA reads TGTGCCAGCAGCTCGGACAGGGCTGGGTACAATGAGCAGTTCTTC.

CDR3 sequence reads: CASSQFRGLKNYEQYF. The CDR3 DNA is TGTGCCAGCAGCCAATTCAGGGGCTTAAAGAACTACGAGCAGTACTTC. The V and J genes are TRBV3-1 (or the pseudogene TRBV3-2) and TRBJ2-7, with D possibly TRBD1 on 6 matching bases. This CDR3 is 16 amino acids long. CDR1 is LGHDT, CDR2 YNNKEL, per germline (reference sequence). Trimming pared 2 bases from V and 3 bases from J, leaving 17 bases between.